The 15 T cell receptor beta chains in this list originate from one sample, sequenced in a study of cytomegalovirus exposure and HLA in healthy donors. The study ran its PCR with 60 Vbeta and 13 Jbeta primers. Clones were read by immunoSEQ multiplex PCR, and TCRdb kept only the in-frame ones, dropping some. The sample holds 160,000 or so clones, roughly three quarters seen once. Sequences were obtained from PBMCs. The source is a man in his 60s in good health and CMV-seronegative.

This rearrangement joins TRBV7-6 to TRBJ2-7; D uncertain. The CDR3 extends over 12 amino acids. Per germline, CDR1 SGHVS and CDR2 FNYEAQ. Trimming removed 5 bases from V and 3 bases from J, with 8 bases in between. The CDR3 loop reads CASSTTGYEQYF. CDR3 DNA sequence: TGTGCCAGCAGCACGACTGGCTACGAGCAGTACTTC.

The chain combines TRBV18 with TRBJ2-3; TRBD2 might be the D (6 bases). Germline values: CDR1 KGHSH, CDR2 LQKENI. V was cut by 0 bases and J by 4 bases, with 8 bases left in between. This CDR3 is built from 14 residues. The CDR3 sequence: CASSPPEGSDTQYF. Here the CDR3 DNA reads TGTGCCAGCTCACCACCGGAGGGTTCAGATACGCAGTATTTT.

This clone turned up a few times. The V gene is TRBV4-3, the J gene TRBJ1-1, with a tentative D call TRBD1 (5 bases). Looked up from germline, CDR1 is LGHNA and CDR2 is YSLEER. The germline V and J ends were trimmed by 8 bases and 0 bases, with 19 bases remaining between them. The CDR3 spans 16 residues. DNA of the CDR3: TGCGCCAGCCGCGCAACCCTCCAGGGAATGAACACTGAAGCTTTCTTT. Translated, it gives CASRATLQGMNTEAFF.

With respect to this clone: The conserved closing phenylalanine or tryptophan is absent in this CDR3, likely reflecting a read error. It is unclear where the CDR3 begins or ends on the DNA, so no DNA is shown, and the CDR3 is as TCRdb lists it. V gene TRBV11-2 combines with J gene TRBJ1-6; no DNA check was done on the table's D call, TRBD1. Germline loops: CDR1 SGHAT, CDR2 FQNNGV. The CDR3 contains 13 residues when both ends are counted. Here the CDR3 reads CASSLWDRGRRSS.

The chain uses TRBV5-1 and TRBJ2-7; 7 positions match TRBD1. This CDR3 is built from 14 residues. Germline V gene lookup returns CDR1 SGHRS and CDR2 YFSETQ. J gave up 2 bases and V 2 bases, and 4 bases lay outside the gene matches. The CDR3 is CASSFTGAAYEQYF. CDR3 nucleotides: TGCGCCAGCAGCTTCACAGGGGCCGCCTACGAGCAGTACTTC.

For this clone: One junction end disagrees with the germline gene, perhaps due to a read error. V is TRBV7-9 and J is TRBJ2-5; 11 nucleotides line up with TRBD1. This CDR3 is 16 amino acids long. From germline, CDR1 is SEHNR and CDR2 FQNEAQ (reference sequence). CDR3 coding DNA: TGTTCCAGCAGCTTAGGACAGGGGGCGTTAAGGGAGACCCAGTACTTC. Amino acids: CSSSLGQGALRETQYF. Together with reference TRBV7-9 and TRBJ2-5, the CDR3 gives the full variable domain: DTGVSQNPRHKITKRGQNVTFRCDPISEHNRLYWYRQTLGQGPEFLTYFQNEAQLEKSRLLSDRFSAERPKGSFSTLEIQRTEQGDSAMYLCSSSLGQGALRETQYFGPGTRLLVL.

This chain's CDR3 is CSVDTGTGGFAQYF. CDR3 in DNA: TGCAGCGTTGATACCGGGACAGGGGGCTTCGCGCAGTACTTC. V usage is TRBV29-1 and J usage is TRBJ2-7, with TRBD1 identical over 12 bases. CDR1 is SQVTM, CDR2 ANQGSEA, per germline. This CDR3 is built from 14 residues. V lost 3 bases, J lost 9 bases, and 9 bases stayed unmatched.

Here the CDR3 DNA reads TGTGCCAGCAGCGTAGGGTCCCACGGTCCTAATGAAAAACTGTTTTTT. It encodes CASSVGSHGPNEKLFF. The chain carries TRBV9 and TRBJ1-4; D not certain. Trimming left V 0 bases short and J 3 bases short, with 12 bases between. CDR3 length: 16 residues. The germline gives CDR1 SGDLS, CDR2 YYNGEE.

V is TRBV9 and J is TRBJ1-3; 7 bases map to TRBD1. The CDR3 loop spans 16 amino acids. Germline V lookup: CDR1 SGDLS, CDR2 YYNGEE. Losses at the gene ends were 0 bases for V and 2 bases for J; bases not matched to a gene: 5. In DNA form, the CDR3 reads TGTGCCAGCAGCGTAGGACAGGGTGAAGCTGGAAACACCATATATTTT. It codes for CASSVGQGEAGNTIYF. The variable domain in full, with the rest retrieved from reference TRBV9 and TRBJ1-3, is DSGVTQTPKHLITATGQRVTLRCSPRSGDLSVYWYQQSLDQGLQFLIQYYNGEERAKGNILERFSAQQFPDLHSELNLSSLELGDSALYFCASSVGQGEAGNTIYFGEGSWLTVV.

The chain joins TRBV6-6 to TRBJ2-6; D not certain. Deletions cut 0 bases from V and 9 bases from J, with 6 bases between. Germline V gene lookup returns CDR1 MNHNY and CDR2 SVGAGI (reference sequence). The CDR3 has 13 amino acids. CDR3 region: CASSYSQDNVLTF. The CDR3 coding sequence is TGTGCCAGCAGTTACTCCCAGGACAACGTCCTGACTTTC.

The chain joins TRBV5-1 to TRBJ2-2; 9 positions agree with TRBD1. CDR1 and CDR2 from the germline V gene are SGHRS and YFSETQ. Losses at the gene ends were 4 bases for V and 2 bases for J; bases not matched to a gene: 3. The CDR3 has 15 amino acids. Written as DNA, the CDR3 is TGCGCCAGCAGCACGGGACAGGGCAACACCGGGGAGCTGTTTTTT. It is translated as CASSTGQGNTGELFF.

This clone showed up just a few times. The chain couples TRBV19 to TRBJ2-3, with TRBD2 matching 7 bases. This CDR3 has 16 amino acids. The V gene's germline CDR1 is LNHDA and CDR2 SQIVND (reference sequence). The junction had 10 bases not matched to a gene; V was cut back by 3 bases and J by 4 bases. CDR3 nucleotide sequence: TGTGCCAGTAGTATGGCCCCCTCGGGGGGATCAGATACGCAGTATTTT. This codes for CASSMAPSGGSDTQYF.

The genes are TRBV7-3 and TRBJ2-1; a weak D match, TRBD2 (7 bases). The length of the CDR3 is 15 residues. Between the trimmed V and J ends, which lost 5 bases and 9 bases, there was a span of 20 bases. The germline V gene encodes CDR1 SGHTA and CDR2 FQGTGA. The CDR3 here is CASSRSGQREGEQFF. CDR3 bases: TGTGCCAGCAGCCGCTCAGGACAGAGGGAGGGTGAGCAGTTCTTC.

This chain uses TRBV9 with TRBJ2-7; 12 bases align to TRBD2. In germline, CDR1 is SGDLS, CDR2 YYNGEE. The CDR3 extends over 15 amino acids. Trimming took 3 bases from V and 6 from J; bases not matched to a gene: 7. The CDR3 loop is CASSGPLAGGAEQYF. The CDR3 DNA reads as TGTGCCAGCAGCGGACCGCTAGCGGGAGGGGCCGAGCAGTACTTC.

The chain recombines TRBV9 with TRBJ2-7; 7 bases agree with TRBD1. The CDR3 totals 13 residues. Germline CDR1 SGDLS, CDR2 YYNGEE. V lost 0 bases to trimming and J lost 5 bases; unmatched junction nucleotides: 2. This CDR3 is CASSVAGGNEQYF. The CDR3 region has the DNA TGTGCCAGCAGCGTAGCAGGGGGTAACGAGCAGTACTTC.